This T cell receptor (beta chain) was identified during a study of blood T cell repertoires in COVID-19 (dated by TCRdb to the early 2020s). Regarding the study in general: Samples covering the acute and convalescent phases of COVID-19 were provided by collaborators in the United States, Italy and Spain. The repertoires were made available in a free public database intended to serve as a resource for research on the immune response to SARS-CoV-2. The material from the prospective study consisted of cDNA or gDNA derived from T cells, B-cell-depleted T cells, or PBMCs. The samples were drawn from the first 160 participants of the ongoing ImmuneRACE study and from 1,254 subjects provided by 6 global collaborators. Subjects who had been exposed to COVID-19, were actively infected with it, or had recovered from it provided the deeply sampled blood TCRbeta repertoires that made up the dataset. Where HLA class I and class II types were available, the types were taken from metadata supplied by the sample provider, not from assay-based typing. Nearly every sample came with metadata listing a de-identified subject ID, COVID-19 status, age in years and sex. Summary of the overall study and its limitations: How much clinical and demographic metadata was included differed by source and by participant, and the metadata was provided uncurated.

Participants in the prospective study were aged 18 to 89 years, lived in under 30 United States geographic areas, and enrolled through a virtual design. In the prospective study, participants were assigned to cohorts based on the clinical history participants reported in a screening survey and a study questionnaire. Exposed participants were defined as having been in contact with someone with a PCR-confirmed or clinician-diagnosed COVID-19 case within 2 weeks of study entry. Mobile phlebotomists in the prospective study collected whole blood, serum and a nasopharyngeal or oropharyngeal swab from every participant. Participants in the prospective study had the option to provide additional blood draws and questionnaires over a roughly two-month period. Blood samples from the prospective study were shipped frozen or at room temperature prior to DNA extraction. In regard to this clone: Its recognized antigen is unknown. No base quality values were provided; no much bigger clone lies one nucleotide off.

The CDR3 contains 18 residues, cysteine and phenylalanine counted. CDR3 DNA is the only sequence kept; it has 54 bases, read in frame from the first base. Trimming leaves V shorter by 0 bases and J shorter by 3 bases, with the junction holding 12 bases beyond the gene matches. From a lookup of the germline V gene, CDR1 and CDR2 are SGDLS and YYNGEE. TCRbeta CDR3 regions were amplified from genomic DNA by means of the immunoSEQ Assay, a bias-controlled multiplex PCR. The original methods were these. The number of nucleated cells in each sample was estimated from the amplification of reference gene primers within the assay. To quantify the absolute abundance of each unique TCRbeta CDR3 rearrangement, sequence reads were collapsed and filtered. Productive Simpson clonality was computed per sample as the square root of Simpson's diversity index over productive rearrangements. Here the immuneACCESS table is served through TCRdb, limited to in-frame sequences with V and J called. Missing clones are a known gap in these copies; in checked studies unresolved V genes cover under half, and the rest lacks a known reason. V, J and clone size reflect that table, while D and trimming were determined from the DNA. This sample lists more than 110,000 clones; about 84% were detected once. The ten top clones hold 1.5% to 2% of the sample.

This chain joins TRBV9 to TRBJ2-1, with 7 bases aligning to TRBD2. Sequences were obtained from PBMCs or T cells enriched from blood (not recorded which). This TCR derives from a woman under 30 who had been exposed to COVID-19. The CDR3 sequence is CASSVAELGGSGYNEQFF. The nucleotides read TGTGCCAGCAGCGTAGCTGAATTGGGCGGGAGTGGCTACAATGAGCAGTTCTTC.